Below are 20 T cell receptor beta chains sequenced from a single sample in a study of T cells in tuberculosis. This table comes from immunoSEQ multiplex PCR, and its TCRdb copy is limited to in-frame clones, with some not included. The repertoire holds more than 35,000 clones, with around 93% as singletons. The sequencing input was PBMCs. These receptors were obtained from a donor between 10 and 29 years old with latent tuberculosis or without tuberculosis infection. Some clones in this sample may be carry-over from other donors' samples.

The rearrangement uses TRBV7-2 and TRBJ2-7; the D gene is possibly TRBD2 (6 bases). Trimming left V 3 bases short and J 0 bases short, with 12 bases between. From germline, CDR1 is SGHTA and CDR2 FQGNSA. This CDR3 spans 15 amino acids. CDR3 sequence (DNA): TGTGCCAGCAGCTTGTTTGGGGGGAGCTCCTACGAGCAGTACTTC. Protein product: CASSLFGGSSYEQYF.

DNA for the CDR3: TGTGCCAGCAGCGCTCCGGGACTAGCGGACGAGCAGTTCTTC. Its protein is CASSAPGLADEQFF. This chain joins TRBV7-8 and TRBJ2-1; 11 bases line up with TRBD2. V lost 5 bases, J lost 10 bases, and 7 bases stayed unmatched. The V gene's germline CDR1 is SGHVS and CDR2 FQNEAQ. The CDR3 is 14 amino acids.

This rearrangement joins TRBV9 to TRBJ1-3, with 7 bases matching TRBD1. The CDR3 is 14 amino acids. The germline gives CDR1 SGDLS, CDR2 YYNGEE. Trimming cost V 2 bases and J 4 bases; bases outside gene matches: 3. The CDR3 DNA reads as TGTGCCAGCAGCGTTGGGACAGCCGGAAACACCATATATTTT. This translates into CASSVGTAGNTIYF.

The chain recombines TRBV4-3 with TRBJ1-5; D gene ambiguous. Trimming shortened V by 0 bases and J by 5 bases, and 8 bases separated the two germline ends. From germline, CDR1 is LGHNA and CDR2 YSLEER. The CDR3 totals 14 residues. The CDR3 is CASSQDSAHQPQHF. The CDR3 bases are TGCGCCAGCAGCCAAGACAGCGCCCATCAGCCCCAGCATTTT.

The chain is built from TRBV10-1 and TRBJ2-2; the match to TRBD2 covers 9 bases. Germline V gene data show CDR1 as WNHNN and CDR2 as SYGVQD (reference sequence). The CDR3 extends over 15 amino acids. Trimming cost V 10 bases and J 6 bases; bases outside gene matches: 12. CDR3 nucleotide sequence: TGCGCCACCTCCGGCGGGGGGGCTGGTGCCGGGGAGCTGTTTTTT. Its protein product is CATSGGGAGAGELFF.

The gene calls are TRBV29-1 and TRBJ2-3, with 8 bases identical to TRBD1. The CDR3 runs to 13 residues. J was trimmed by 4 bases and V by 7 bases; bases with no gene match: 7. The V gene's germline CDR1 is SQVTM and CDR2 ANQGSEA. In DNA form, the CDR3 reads TGCAGCGCCCGGACAGGGTTCGCAGATACGCAGTATTTT. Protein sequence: CSARTGFADTQYF.

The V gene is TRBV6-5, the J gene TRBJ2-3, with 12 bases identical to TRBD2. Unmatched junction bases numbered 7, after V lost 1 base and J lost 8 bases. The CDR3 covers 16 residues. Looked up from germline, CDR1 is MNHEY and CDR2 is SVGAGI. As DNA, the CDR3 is TGTGCCAGCAGTTACTTCCTAGCGGGGGGGCAGGTTACGCAGTATTTT. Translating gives CASSYFLAGGQVTQYF.

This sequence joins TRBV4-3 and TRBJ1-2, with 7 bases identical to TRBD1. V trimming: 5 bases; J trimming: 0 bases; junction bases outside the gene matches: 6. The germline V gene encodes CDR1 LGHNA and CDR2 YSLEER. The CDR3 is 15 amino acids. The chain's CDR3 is CASSDGTDSNYGYTF. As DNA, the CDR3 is TGCGCCAGCAGCGACGGGACAGATTCTAACTATGGCTACACCTTC.

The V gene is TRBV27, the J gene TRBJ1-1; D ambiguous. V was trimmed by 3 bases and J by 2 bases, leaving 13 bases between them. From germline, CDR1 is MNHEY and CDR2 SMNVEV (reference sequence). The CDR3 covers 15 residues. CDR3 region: CASSFSPVANTEAFF. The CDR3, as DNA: TGTGCCAGCAGTTTTTCCCCAGTAGCCAACACTGAAGCTTTCTTT.

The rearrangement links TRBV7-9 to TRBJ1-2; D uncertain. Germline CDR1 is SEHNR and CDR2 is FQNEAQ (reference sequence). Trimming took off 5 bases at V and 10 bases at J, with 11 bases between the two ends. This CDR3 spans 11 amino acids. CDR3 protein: CASSPDTDYTF. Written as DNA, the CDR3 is TGTGCCAGCAGCCCCGACACGGACTACACCTTC. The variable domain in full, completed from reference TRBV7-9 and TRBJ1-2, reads DTGVSQNPRHKITKRGQNVTFRCDPISEHNRLYWYRQTLGQGPEFLTYFQNEAQLEKSRLLSDRFSAERPKGSFSTLEIQRTEQGDSAMYLCASSPDTDYTFGSGTRLTVV.

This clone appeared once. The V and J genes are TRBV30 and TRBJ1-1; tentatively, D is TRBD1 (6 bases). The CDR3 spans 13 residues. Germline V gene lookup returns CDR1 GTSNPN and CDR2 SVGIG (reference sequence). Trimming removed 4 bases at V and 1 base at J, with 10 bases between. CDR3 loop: CAWNLQGNTEAFF. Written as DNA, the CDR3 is TGTGCCTGGAACCTACAGGGGAACACTGAAGCTTTCTTT. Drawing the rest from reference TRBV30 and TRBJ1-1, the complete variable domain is SQTIHQWPATLVQPVGSPLSLECTVEGTSNPNLYWYRQAAGRGLQLLFYSVGIGQISSEVPQNLSASRPQDRQFILSSKKLLLSDSGFYLCAWNLQGNTEAFFGQGTRLTVV.

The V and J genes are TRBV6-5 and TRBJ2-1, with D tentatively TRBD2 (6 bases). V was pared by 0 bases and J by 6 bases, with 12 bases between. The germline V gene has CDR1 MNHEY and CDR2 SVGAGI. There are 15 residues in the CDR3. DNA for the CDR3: TGTGCCAGCAGTTACTCGATGGGTAGCGGCAATGAGCAGTTCTTC. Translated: CASSYSMGSGNEQFF.

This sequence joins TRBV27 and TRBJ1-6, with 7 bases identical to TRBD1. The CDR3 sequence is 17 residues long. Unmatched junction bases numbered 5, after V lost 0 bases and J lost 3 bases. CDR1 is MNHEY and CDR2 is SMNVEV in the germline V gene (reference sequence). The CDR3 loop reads CASSLSGGFNYNSPLHF. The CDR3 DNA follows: TGTGCCAGCAGTTTATCAGGGGGCTTTAACTATAATTCACCCCTCCACTTT.

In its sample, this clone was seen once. DNA for the CDR3: TGCAGCGTTGTGAGCCGGGGAGTACCTGAAGCTTTCTTT. This encodes CSVVSRGVPEAFF. The rearrangement uses TRBV29-1 and TRBJ1-1; no definite D call. The V gene's germline CDR1 is SQVTM and CDR2 ANQGSEA. The CDR3 sequence is 13 residues long. Trimming stripped 4 bases from V and 6 bases from J, with 15 bases between.

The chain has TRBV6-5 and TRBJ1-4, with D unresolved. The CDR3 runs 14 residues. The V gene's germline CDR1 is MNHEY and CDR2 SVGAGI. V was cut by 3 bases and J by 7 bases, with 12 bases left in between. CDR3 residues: CASSYQRASEKLFF. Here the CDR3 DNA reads TGTGCCAGCAGTTATCAGAGGGCGAGTGAAAAACTGTTTTTT.

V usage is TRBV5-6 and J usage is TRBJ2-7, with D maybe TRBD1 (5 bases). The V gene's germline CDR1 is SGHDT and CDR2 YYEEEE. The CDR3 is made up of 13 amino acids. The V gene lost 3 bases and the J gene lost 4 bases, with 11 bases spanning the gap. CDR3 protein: CASSWSGSYEQYF. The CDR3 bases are TGTGCCAGCAGCTGGTCAGGGTCGTACGAGCAGTACTTC.

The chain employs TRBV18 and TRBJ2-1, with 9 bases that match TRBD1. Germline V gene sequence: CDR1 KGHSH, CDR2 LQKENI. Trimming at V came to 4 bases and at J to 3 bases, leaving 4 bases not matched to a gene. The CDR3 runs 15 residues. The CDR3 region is CASSRGQGNYNEQFF. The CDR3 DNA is TGTGCCAGCTCACGCGGACAGGGGAACTACAATGAGCAGTTCTTC.

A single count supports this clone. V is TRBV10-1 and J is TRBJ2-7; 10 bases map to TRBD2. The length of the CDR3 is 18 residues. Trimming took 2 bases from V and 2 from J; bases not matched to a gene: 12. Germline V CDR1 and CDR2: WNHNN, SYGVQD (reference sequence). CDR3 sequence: CASSEAYNLAGAPYEQYF. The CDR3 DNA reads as TGCGCCAGCAGTGAGGCTTACAATCTAGCGGGGGCCCCCTACGAGCAGTACTTC.

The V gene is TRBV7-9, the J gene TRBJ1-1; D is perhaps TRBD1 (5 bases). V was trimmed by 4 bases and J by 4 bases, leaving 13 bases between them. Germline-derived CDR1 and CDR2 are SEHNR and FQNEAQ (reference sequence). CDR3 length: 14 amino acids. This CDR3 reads CASSSQGGITEAFF. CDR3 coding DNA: TGTGCCAGCAGCTCCCAGGGAGGTATCACTGAAGCTTTCTTT.

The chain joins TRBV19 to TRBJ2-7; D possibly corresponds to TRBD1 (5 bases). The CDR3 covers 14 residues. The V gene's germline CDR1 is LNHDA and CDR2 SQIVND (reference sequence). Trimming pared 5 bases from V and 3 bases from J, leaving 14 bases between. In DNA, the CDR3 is TGTGCCAGTAGTTCCCTAGGGCAGGGCTACGAGCAGTACTTC. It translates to CASSSLGQGYEQYF.